A single sample is the source of the 22 T cell receptor beta chains below, sequenced in a study of OX40 agonist ivuxolimab in advanced cancers. Repertoires were generated with immunoSEQ multiplex PCR, while TCRdb's copy carries only in-frame clones and drops some. The sample lists around 50,000 clones, over 75% seen once, with about 0.69% in the top ten. This sample comprised CD4+ or CD8+ T cells sorted from blood, obtained in a trial of the OX40 agonist ivuxolimab. These receptors all come from an adult with an advanced solid tumor such as melanoma, head and neck, liver or kidney cancer.

The V gene is TRBV10-3, the J gene TRBJ2-5, with D possibly matching TRBD2 (5 bases). CDR1 ENHRY and CDR2 SYGVKD come from the germline V gene. Between the trimmed V and J ends, which lost 4 bases and 5 bases, there was a span of 11 bases. The CDR3 length is 13 residues. In DNA form, the CDR3 reads TGTGCCATCAGTGCCGGGATCGGGGAGACCCAGTACTTC. Its translation: CAISAGIGETQYF.

The V call is TRBV4-1, the J call TRBJ1-2; 7 bases map to TRBD1. CDR1 is MGHRA and CDR2 is YSYEKL in the germline V gene. V shed 7 bases and J 2 bases; nucleotides not matched to a gene: 7. The CDR3 loop spans 14 amino acids. The CDR3 DNA reads TGCGCCAGCATGGGTCAGGGGGAAAACTATGGCTACACCTTC. Residues: CASMGQGENYGYTF.

The V gene is TRBV15, the J gene TRBJ1-2; the D is unclear. V lost 0 bases, J lost 4 bases, and 9 bases lay in between. The CDR3 loop spans 14 amino acids. CDR1 and CDR2 (germline): LNHNV, YYDKDF (reference sequence). The CDR3 bases are TGTGCCACCAGCAGAGATCGGGGTAGCTATGGCTACACCTTC. Translating it yields CATSRDRGSYGYTF.

This clone came up once. This rearrangement joins TRBV5-1 to TRBJ1-4; 10 nucleotides match TRBD1. The trim removed 3 bases at V and 10 bases at J, leaving 6 bases unmatched. CDR1 SGHRS and CDR2 YFSETQ come from the germline V gene. The CDR3 loop spans 14 amino acids. This CDR3 is CASSSGTGVRKLFF. The CDR3 DNA follows: TGCGCCAGCAGCTCCGGGACAGGGGTTCGAAAACTGTTTTTT.

The chain combines TRBV7-2 with TRBJ2-5; D might be TRBD2 (7 bases). With 1 base removed from V and 5 bases from J, the gap between germline ends came to 11 bases. The CDR3 has 14 amino acids. In germline, CDR1 is SGHTA, CDR2 FQGNSA. CDR3 coding DNA: TGTGCCAGCAGCTTAGGCGGGGGCCGGGAGACCCAGTACTTC. Its protein is CASSLGGGRETQYF. The full variable domain, with the rest looked up from reference TRBV7-2 and TRBJ2-5, is GAGVSQSPSNKVTEKGKDVELRCDPISGHTALYWYRQSLGQGLEFLIYFQGNSAPDKSGLPSDRFSAERTGGSVSTLTIQRTQQEDSAVYLCASSLGGGRETQYFGPGTRLLVL.

This chain joins TRBV4-1 and TRBJ2-7; possibly TRBD2 for D (6 bases). The germline gives CDR1 MGHRA, CDR2 YSYEKL. V shed 3 bases and J shed 5 bases, with 23 bases lying between them. The length of the CDR3 is 17 residues. The CDR3 nucleotides are TGCGCCAGCAGCCAGCGATTCGGTGGAGGGCGGCCGGACGAGCAGTACTTC. Protein: CASSQRFGGGRPDEQYF.

The chain carries TRBV2 and TRBJ2-3; 10 bases fit TRBD1. Germline V gene lookup returns CDR1 SNHLY and CDR2 FYNNEI. CDR3 size: 14 residues. With V trimmed by 5 bases and J by 6 bases, 5 bases remained unmatched. The CDR3 region is CASSFGQGGDTQYF. The CDR3 coding sequence is TGTGCCAGCAGTTTCGGACAGGGGGGTGATACGCAGTATTTT.

The chain combines TRBV27 with TRBJ2-5; the D is unclear. The length of the CDR3 is 13 residues. Between the trimmed V and J ends, which lost 7 bases and 3 bases, there was a span of 12 bases. The germline V gene has CDR1 MNHEY and CDR2 SMNVEV (reference sequence). Here the CDR3 DNA reads TGTGCCAGCAACCCCCCCAGAAAAGAGACCCAGTACTTC. It yields the protein CASNPPRKETQYF.

The rearrangement links TRBV5-1 to TRBJ2-2; D uncertain. This CDR3 spans 14 amino acids. Trimming stripped 0 bases from V and 2 bases from J, with 5 bases between. CDR1 is SGHRS and CDR2 is YFSETQ in the germline V gene. CDR3 amino acids: CASSLDTNTGELFF. The CDR3 coding sequence is TGCGCCAGCAGCTTGGACACCAACACCGGGGAGCTGTTTTTT.

The rearrangement joins TRBV5-4 to TRBJ2-5, with no clear D. Looked up from germline, CDR1 is SGHNT and CDR2 is YYREEE (reference sequence). This CDR3 region has 15 residues. V lost 2 bases and J 5 bases, leaving 16 bases between the germline ends. The CDR3 DNA reads TGTGCCAGCAGCTTCTCGGGCGGTGCCCAGGAGACCCAGTACTTC. This encodes CASSFSGGAQETQYF.

The rearrangement joins TRBV23-1 to TRBJ2-1, with D possibly TRBD1 on 5 matching bases. TRBV23-1 is noted as an ORF with a role that remains uncertain. The CDR3 is 17 amino acids. V lost 0 bases and J lost 13, with 25 bases in between. In DNA, the CDR3 is TGCGCCAGCAGTCAATCCCAGGGATTTTCGGGCTATGGGTCACAGTTCTTC. As protein: CASSQSQGFSGYGSQFF.

The chain recombines TRBV5-4 with TRBJ1-2; 10 nucleotides line up with TRBD1. The CDR3 has 14 residues. J was trimmed by 4 bases and V by 6 bases; bases with no gene match: 6. Germline V gives CDR1 SGHNT, CDR2 YYREEE (reference sequence). CDR3 sequence reads: CASTGQGQTYGYTF. The CDR3 coding sequence is TGTGCCAGCACGGGACAGGGGCAAACCTATGGCTACACCTTC.

This clone was observed once. The V call is TRBV5-4, the J call TRBJ1-3, with D possibly TRBD1 on 6 matching bases. The V end lost 2 bases, the J end lost 0 bases, and 12 bases lay between the germline ends. The CDR3 consists of 16 residues. CDR1 is SGHNT and CDR2 is YYREEE in the germline V gene (reference sequence). The CDR3 bases are TGTGCCAGCAGCTTCGACAGGCAGAGCTCTGGAAACACCATATATTTT. Translated: CASSFDRQSSGNTIYF.

This chain links TRBV4-1 with TRBJ1-2; TRBD1 matches 7 bases. CDR1 is MGHRA, CDR2 YSYEKL, per germline. This CDR3 spans 12 amino acids. J lost 5 bases, V lost 3 bases, and 0 bases had no gene match. CDR3 in DNA: TGCGCCAGCAGCCAGACAGGGTATGGCTACACCTTC. Translation gives CASSQTGYGYTF.

The chain combines TRBV5-1 with TRBJ1-4; no definite D call. V was clipped by 2 bases and J by 3 bases, with 8 bases between them. CDR1 and CDR2 from the germline V gene are SGHRS and YFSETQ. This CDR3 comprises 14 residues. The CDR3 loop is CASSFGLSNEKLFF. The CDR3 nucleotides are TGCGCCAGCAGCTTCGGACTTTCTAATGAAAAACTGTTTTTT.

The chain uses TRBV4-2 and TRBJ2-3; TRBD1 or TRBD2 may be the D gene (6 bases each). CDR1 is LGHNA and CDR2 is YNFKEQ in the germline V gene. The ends were cut back, 0 bases at V and 2 bases at J, with 18 bases in the middle. This CDR3 spans 18 amino acids. CDR3 sequence (DNA): TGTGCCAGCAGCCAAGAGTTCGGGGATAGGGGGGTCACAGATACGCAGTATTTT. Translating it yields CASSQEFGDRGVTDTQYF.

This clone came up once. DNA of the CDR3: TGTGCCAGCAGCCAAGGGACAGGGGGCGGAAGCAATCAGCCCCAGCATTTT. It translates to CASSQGTGGGSNQPQHF. The V call is TRBV5-5, the J call TRBJ1-5; 12 bases fit TRBD1. The CDR3 covers 17 residues. With V trimmed by 4 bases and J by 1 base, 6 bases remained unmatched. From germline, CDR1 is SGHKS and CDR2 YYEKEE (reference sequence).

V gene TRBV2 combines with J gene TRBJ1-1; D remains ambiguous. This CDR3 is built from 11 residues. Trimming left V 4 bases short and J 3 bases short, with 3 bases between. Germline values: CDR1 SNHLY, CDR2 FYNNEI. In nucleotides, the CDR3 is TGTGCCAGCAGTGTCGACACTGAAGCTTTCTTT. This sequence encodes CASSVDTEAFF.

The V gene is TRBV6-6, the J gene TRBJ1-3; 8 bases are a match to TRBD1. Germline-derived CDR1 and CDR2 are MNHNY and SVGAGI (reference sequence). The length of the CDR3 is 16 residues. V gave up 7 bases and J gave up 0 bases; unmatched junction bases: 8. The CDR3 sequence: CASTHLTGVSGNTIYF. The CDR3 nucleotides are TGTGCCAGCACACACCTGACAGGGGTCTCTGGAAACACCATATATTTT.

Note on this clone: A much larger clone differs from this one at a single base, so this may be a read error. The V gene is TRBV5-1, the J gene TRBJ2-5; D is ambiguous. Germline-derived CDR1 and CDR2 are SGHRS and YFSETQ. The CDR3 runs to 13 residues. Trimming removed 2 bases from V and 1 base from J, with 6 bases in between. The CDR3 region has the DNA TGCGCCAGCAGCTTCGCCAGCCAAGAGACCCAGTACTTC. Translation: CASSFASQETQYF.

The chain employs TRBV7-8 and TRBJ2-1; tentative D call: TRBD2 (5 bases). V lost 1 base, J lost 7 bases, and 14 bases lay in between. The CDR3 covers 15 residues. The germline V gene has CDR1 SGHVS and CDR2 FQNEAQ. As DNA, the CDR3 is TGTGCCAGCAGCTTAGACTTCGGGATTAGGAATGAGCAGTTCTTC. Translated, it gives CASSLDFGIRNEQFF. Filled out from reference TRBV7-8 and TRBJ2-1, the complete variable domain reads GAGVSQSPRYKVAKRGQDVALRCDPISGHVSLFWYQQALGQGPEFLTYFQNEAQLDKSGLPSDRFFAERPEGSVSTLKIQRTQQEDSAVYLCASSLDFGIRNEQFFGPGTRLTVL.

J is TRBJ2-2 and V is TRBV11-2; 13 nucleotides agree with TRBD2. This CDR3 spans 16 amino acids. Germline trimming cut 5 bases from V and 6 bases from J; bases unmatched to any gene: 6. Per the germline V gene, CDR1 is SGHAT and CDR2 is FQNNGV. The CDR3: CASSRTSGGASGELFF. The CDR3 DNA follows: TGTGCCAGCAGCCGTACTAGCGGGGGGGCCTCCGGGGAGCTGTTTTTT.